This TCR beta chain was documented in a study of shared clonotypes between healthy human individuals. The overall study: Donors had three CD4 naive, three CD4 memory, two CD8 naive and one CD8 memory plate apiece. Broader study findings: Larger richness was generally estimated for naive than memory subsets.

A remark on this clone: The antigen is unknown.

Replicate sorted-subset PCRs were loaded with about 0.2 ug DNA, 30,000 or so T cell genomes. Sequencing was performed with immunoSEQ multiplex PCR; in TCRdb, only in-frame clones are kept and a portion is missing. The table lists around 1.4 million clones, roughly 98.5% of them singletons, with approximately 0.4% in the top ten. The V gene's germline CDR1 is SGHNT and CDR2 YYREEE (reference sequence). Trimming pared 0 bases from V and 0 bases from J, leaving 6 bases between. The length of the CDR3 is 14 residues. The sequence came from a man aged 30 to 39 in good health. V usage is TRBV5-4 and J usage is TRBJ1-1; no firm D call. Sequencing was carried out using naive CD4+ T cells sorted from blood. Subset reported: CD45RA+ positively selected. The CDR3 nucleotides are TGTGCCAGCAGCTTGGGGGTTCTGAACACTGAAGCTTTCTTT. Translation: CASSLGVLNTEAFF.